Listed here are 21 T cell receptor beta chains from one sample, sequenced in a study of blood T cell repertoires in COVID-19. Generated by immunoSEQ multiplex PCR, the TCRdb table keeps only in-frame clones and is missing some. Here the sample spans 150,000 to 180,000 clones, around 83% being singletons. The specimen was peripheral blood. Receptors were obtained from a woman in her fifties or sixties with acute or convalescent COVID-19.

The count of this clone is one. The chain employs TRBV7-9 and TRBJ2-7, with TRBD2 as a possible D gene (7 bases). Germline-derived CDR1 and CDR2 are SEHNR and FQNEAQ (reference sequence). V was clipped by 4 bases and J by 1 base, with 17 bases between them. This CDR3 contains 16 residues. The DNA of the CDR3 is TGTGCCAGCAGCTCCTCCGGGGGGCGTTCTTCCTACGAGCAGTACTTC. This codes for CASSSSGGRSSYEQYF.

This chain joins TRBV27 and TRBJ2-7, with D perhaps TRBD1 (6 bases). Trimming left V 1 base short and J 4 bases short, with 14 bases between. The CDR3 covers 15 residues. The V gene's germline CDR1 is MNHEY and CDR2 SMNVEV (reference sequence). CDR3 region: CASSLYPGAPYEQYF. CDR3 coding DNA: TGTGCCAGCAGTTTATACCCAGGGGCCCCATACGAGCAGTACTTC.

This chain connects TRBV6-6 to TRBJ2-1; 10 bases are a match to TRBD2. J lost 3 bases, V lost 5 bases, and 10 bases had no gene match. The CDR3 is 17 residues long. The germline CDR1 and CDR2 sequences are MNHNY and SVGAGI (reference sequence). The CDR3 reads CASSHAGLALNYNEQFF. In DNA form, the CDR3 reads TGTGCCAGCAGTCATGCGGGACTAGCGCTAAACTACAATGAGCAGTTCTTC.

The J gene is TRBJ1-2, the V gene TRBV5-1; D ambiguous. V was trimmed by 0 bases and J by 6 bases, leaving 9 bases between them. Germline V lookup: CDR1 SGHRS, CDR2 YFSETQ. This CDR3 has 13 amino acids. The CDR3 DNA reads as TGCGCCAGCAGCTTGGGTCGCGAGGATGGCTACACCTTC. It codes for CASSLGREDGYTF.

The rearrangement joins TRBV5-1 to TRBJ1-2; the match to TRBD1 covers 7 bases. This CDR3 is built from 15 residues. The trim removed 4 bases at V and 4 bases at J, leaving 10 bases unmatched. CDR1 and CDR2 from the germline V gene are SGHRS and YFSETQ. In DNA, the CDR3 is TGCGCCAGCAGCCCACCGGGACAGAACTTCTATGGCTACACCTTC. Translating it yields CASSPPGQNFYGYTF. The full variable domain, rest sourced from reference TRBV5-1 and TRBJ1-2, is KAGVTQTPRYLIKTRGQQVTLSCSPISGHRSVSWYQQTPGQGLQFLFEYFSETQRNKGNFPGRFSGRQFSNSRSEMNVSTLELGDSALYLCASSPPGQNFYGYTFGSGTRLTVV.

The gene calls are TRBV10-3 and TRBJ1-4, with D unclear. Trimming left V 0 bases short and J 7 bases short, with 12 bases between. Germline lookup yields CDR1 ENHRY and CDR2 SYGVKD. The CDR3 has 15 amino acids. The CDR3 protein is CAISESTAGPEKLFF. For the CDR3, the DNA is TGTGCCATCAGTGAGTCGACTGCGGGCCCTGAAAAACTGTTTTTT.

CDR3 nucleotide sequence: TGTGCCAGCACCGGAACAGGGTCTGGGGCCAACGTCCTGACTTTC. Protein sequence: CASTGTGSGANVLTF. The V and J genes are TRBV2 and TRBJ2-6, with a weak D call TRBD1 (6 bases). V was clipped by 7 bases and J by 1 base, with 11 bases between them. Per germline, CDR1 SNHLY and CDR2 FYNNEI. CDR3 length: 15 amino acids. The whole variable domain, filled in from reference TRBV2 and TRBJ2-6, reads EPEVTQTPSHQVTQMGQEVILRCVPISNHLYFYWYRQILGQKVEFLVSFYNNEISEKSEIFDDQFSVERPDGSNFTLKIRSTKLEDSAMYFCASTGTGSGANVLTFGAGSRLTVL.

This clone was detected only a few times. CDR3: CASSRTGGAYYGYTF. The CDR3 coding sequence is TGTGCCAGCAGCCGGACGGGAGGTGCGTACTATGGCTACACCTTC. The chain links TRBV7-2 to TRBJ1-2; D is uncertain. Germline assignment: CDR1 SGHTA and CDR2 FQGNSA. V lost 5 bases and J 3 bases, leaving 16 bases between the germline ends. The CDR3 sequence is 15 residues long.

This clone was picked up a small number of times. The chain recombines TRBV4-3 with TRBJ1-1; TRBD1 matches 7 bases. Germline V gene lookup returns CDR1 LGHNA and CDR2 YSLEER. The CDR3 consists of 18 residues. V shed 1 base, J shed 3 bases, and the junction held 14 bases outside the gene matches. The CDR3: CASSQVRGRLTKDTEAFF. CDR3 nucleotide sequence: TGCGCCAGCAGCCAAGTAAGGGGGCGCTTGACGAAGGACACTGAAGCTTTCTTT.

In its sample, this clone was seen once. The genes are TRBV6-5 and TRBJ1-2; the match to TRBD1 covers 10 bases. This CDR3 is 13 amino acids long. Germline V lookup: CDR1 MNHEY, CDR2 SVGAGI. The V segment lost 7 bases and the J segment 9 bases; nucleotides outside the gene matches: 8. CDR3: CASTLRDRGRYTF. The CDR3 DNA is TGTGCCAGCACTCTCCGGGACAGGGGTCGCTACACCTTC.

V usage is TRBV19 and J usage is TRBJ1-5, with D unresolved. The CDR3 has 15 residues. With 4 bases removed from V and 0 bases from J, the gap between germline ends came to 10 bases. Germline CDR1 LNHDA, CDR2 SQIVND (reference sequence). The CDR3 loop is CASSRYSHSNQPQHF. The DNA of the CDR3 is TGTGCCAGTAGTAGGTACAGCCATAGCAATCAGCCCCAGCATTTT. Filled out from reference TRBV19 and TRBJ1-5, the complete variable domain reads DGGITQSPKYLFRKEGQNVTLSCEQNLNHDAMYWYRQDPGQGLRLIYYSQIVNDFQKGDIAEGYSVSREKKESFPLTVTSAQKNPTAFYLCASSRYSHSNQPQHFGDGTRLSIL.

This clone is medium-sized within its sample. The same CDR3 can be traced to other DNA sequences in this sample. The chain combines TRBV5-6 with TRBJ1-1, with a tentative D call TRBD1 (5 bases). V lost 1 base and J lost 4, with 5 bases in between. The CDR3 is 12 residues long. From germline, CDR1 is SGHDT and CDR2 YYEEEE. CDR3 residues: CASSLRGTEAFF. DNA for the CDR3: TGTGCCAGCAGCTTGAGGGGCACTGAAGCTTTCTTT.

The chain employs TRBV19 and TRBJ2-6; D possibly corresponds to TRBD2 (5 bases). V was pared by 4 bases and J by 3 bases, with 16 bases between. This CDR3 region has 17 residues. The V gene's germline CDR1 is LNHDA and CDR2 SQIVND (reference sequence). In DNA form, the CDR3 reads TGTGCCAGTAGTACCACATCCAGAGGGTTTGGGGCCAACGTCCTGACTTTC. Its translation: CASSTTSRGFGANVLTF.

The CDR3 region is CASSVSLADSPLHF. The DNA of the CDR3 is TGTGCCAGCAGCGTAAGCCTGGCGGATTCACCCCTCCACTTT. The chain has TRBV9 and TRBJ1-6; D gene unclear. In germline, CDR1 is SGDLS, CDR2 YYNGEE. There are 14 residues in the CDR3. Deletions cut 1 base from V and 8 bases from J, with 10 bases between.

This chain links TRBV5-6 with TRBJ2-3, with D possibly being TRBD2 (7 bases). The CDR3 contains 15 residues. The V gene's germline CDR1 is SGHDT and CDR2 YYEEEE. V gave up 4 bases and J gave up 5 bases, with 17 bases separating them. The CDR3 nucleotides are TGTGCCAGCAGCCCACGGGGGGCAGGGAAAGATACGCAGTATTTT. Its protein product is CASSPRGAGKDTQYF.

The chain recombines TRBV19 with TRBJ1-5; no clear D. The CDR3 runs to 13 residues. CDR1 and CDR2 (germline): LNHDA, SQIVND (reference sequence). V was clipped by 5 bases and J by 1 base, with 6 bases between them. The chain's CDR3 is CASSVQSNQPQHF. CDR3 DNA: TGTGCCAGTAGTGTACAGAGCAATCAGCCCCAGCATTTT.

This clone appeared a few times. This chain uses TRBV7-2 with TRBJ1-1; D not resolved. Germline CDR1 is SGHTA and CDR2 is FQGNSA. The ends were cut back, 1 base at V and 4 bases at J, with 7 bases in the middle. There are 13 residues in the CDR3. This chain's CDR3 is CASSLVRGTEAFF. DNA for the CDR3: TGTGCCAGCAGCTTAGTTCGGGGCACTGAAGCTTTCTTT.

The chain is built from TRBV7-9 and TRBJ1-3; 9 nucleotides line up with TRBD1. V shed 3 bases and J 6 bases; nucleotides not matched to a gene: 3. This CDR3 is 14 amino acids long. CDR1 and CDR2 from the germline V gene are SEHNR and FQNEAQ (reference sequence). The CDR3: CASSFGQGQNTIYF. Written as DNA, the CDR3 is TGTGCCAGCAGCTTTGGACAGGGGCAAAACACCATATATTTT.

The chain recombines TRBV14 with TRBJ2-2, with D possibly matching TRBD2 (5 bases). The CDR3 length is 17 residues. CDR1 and CDR2 (germline): SGHDN, FVKESK. The ends were cut back, 2 bases at V and 7 bases at J, with 20 bases in the middle. The CDR3 spells CASSQSGFFGVDGELFF. CDR3 sequence (DNA): TGTGCCAGCAGCCAATCTGGGTTTTTCGGGGTTGACGGGGAGCTGTTTTTT.

The V and J genes are TRBV5-1 and TRBJ2-1, with TRBD2 matching 10 bases. From germline, CDR1 is SGHRS and CDR2 YFSETQ. There are 16 residues in the CDR3. V lost 3 bases and J lost 0; bases outside the gene matches: 3. The chain's CDR3 is CASSWTSGSSYNEQFF. The CDR3, as DNA: TGCGCCAGCAGCTGGACTAGCGGAAGCTCCTACAATGAGCAGTTCTTC. Complete variable domain (other parts from reference TRBV5-1 and TRBJ2-1): KAGVTQTPRYLIKTRGQQVTLSCSPISGHRSVSWYQQTPGQGLQFLFEYFSETQRNKGNFPGRFSGRQFSNSRSEMNVSTLELGDSALYLCASSWTSGSSYNEQFFGPGTRLTVL.

There are a few counts of this clone. Compared with germline, one end of the junction differs, possibly owing to a read error. The chain is built from TRBV5-1 and TRBJ2-7; a possible D gene is TRBD1 (6 bases). Per germline, CDR1 SGHRS and CDR2 YFSETQ. The CDR3 is 12 amino acids. CDR3 protein: CASSSEDGTPFF. The CDR3 DNA sequence: TGCGCCAGCAGCTCAGAAGACGGGACACCCTTCTTC.